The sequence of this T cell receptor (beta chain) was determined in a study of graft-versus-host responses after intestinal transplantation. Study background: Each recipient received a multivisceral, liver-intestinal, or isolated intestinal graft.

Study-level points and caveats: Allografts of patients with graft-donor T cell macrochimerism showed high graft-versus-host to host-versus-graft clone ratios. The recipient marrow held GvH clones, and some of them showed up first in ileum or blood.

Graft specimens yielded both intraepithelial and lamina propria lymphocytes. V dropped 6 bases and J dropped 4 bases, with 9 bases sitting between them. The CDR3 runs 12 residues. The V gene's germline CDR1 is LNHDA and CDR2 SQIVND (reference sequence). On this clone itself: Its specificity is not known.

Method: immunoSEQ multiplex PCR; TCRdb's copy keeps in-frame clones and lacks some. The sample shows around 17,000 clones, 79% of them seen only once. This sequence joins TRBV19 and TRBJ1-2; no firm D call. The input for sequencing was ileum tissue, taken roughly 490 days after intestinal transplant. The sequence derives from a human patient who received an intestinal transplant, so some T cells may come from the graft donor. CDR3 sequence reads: CASRSGPYGYTF. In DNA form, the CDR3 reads TGTGCCAGTAGGTCAGGACCCTATGGCTACACCTTC. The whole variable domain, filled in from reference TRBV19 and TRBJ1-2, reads DGGITQSPKYLFRKEGQNVTLSCEQNLNHDAMYWYRQDPGQGLRLIYYSQIVNDFQKGDIAEGYSVSREKKESFPLTVTSAQKNPTAFYLCASRSGPYGYTFGSGTRLTVV.